This T cell receptor beta chain was found in a study of T-cell reconstitution after alpha-beta-depleted transplantation in children. Germline V gene data show CDR1 as MNHEY and CDR2 as SVGEGT. The CDR3 is made up of 14 amino acids. Unmatched junction bases numbered 3, after V lost 6 bases and J lost 2 bases. The sample holds many counts of this clonotype. Its antigen is undetermined. TCRbeta library construction was performed incorporating unique molecular identifiers. In TCRdb, the PCR reads were re-called with MiXCR into one record per CDR3 protein. The repertoire has some 550,000 distinct CDR3 sequences, roughly 23% of them found once; the top ten carry 13% to 15%. General study results and limits: From surviving recipient T cells and thymic progenitors came the high day-60 TCRbeta diversity observed in some patients. At one year after transplant, newly produced T cells mostly accounted for T-cell counts and diversity.

Sequences were derived from PBMCs, mostly from graft donor cells, sampled 360 days after TCRalphabeta/CD19-depleted stem cell transplant. This sequence originates from a boy younger than two who had a stem cell transplant for acute myeloid leukemia, so the T cells may come from the graft donor. This rearrangement joins TRBV6-2 or TRBV6-3 to TRBJ2-2, with 7 bases matching TRBD2. CDR3 nucleotide sequence: TGTGCCAGCAGGACGGGGGGAAACACCGGGGAGCTGTTTTTT. It is translated as CASRTGGNTGELFF.